One sample yielded the 2 T cell receptor beta chains listed below, sequenced in a study of cytomegalovirus exposure and HLA in healthy donors. PCR involved 60 Vbeta and 13 Jbeta primers. Using immunoSEQ multiplex PCR, the repertoire was profiled, and TCRdb retains in-frame clones only, with some absent. The sample lists 200,000 to 250,000 clones, around 80% occurring once. Sequencing input: PBMCs. These receptors came from a man aged 25-45 years in good health and CMV-seronegative.

This sequence joins TRBV9 and TRBJ2-7; D may be TRBD2 (5 bases). The CDR3 runs 20 residues. Trimming left V 0 bases short and J 5 bases short, with 30 bases between. Germline-derived CDR1 and CDR2 are SGDLS and YYNGEE. CDR3 DNA sequence: TGTGCCAGCAGCGTAGGAGAGGGTTCCGGCGGAACCTTTTCGTACGACGAGCAGTACTTC. Amino acids: CASSVGEGSGGTFSYDEQYF.

This chain links TRBV4-3 with TRBJ2-1; 10 nucleotides match TRBD2. The length of the CDR3 is 17 residues. Germline CDR1 is LGHNA and CDR2 is YSLEER. Trimming cost V 1 base and J 7 bases; bases outside gene matches: 10. The DNA for the CDR3 is TGCGCCAGCAGCCAAGTCGAGGTAGCGGGGGGCGTAAATGAGCAGTTCTTC. As protein: CASSQVEVAGGVNEQFF.